Presented here are 16 T cell receptor beta chains from one specimen sequenced in a study of monozygotic twins with inflammatory bowel disease. For each CDR3 protein, TCRdb gives one entry from its re-call of the 5' RACE reads, without DNA. In all, the sample yields 90,000 to 110,000 distinct CDR3 sequences. Input material: blood. All receptors derive from a human donor with ulcerative colitis or Crohn's disease, or a healthy co-twin of an affected twin (not recorded which).

J is TRBJ1-5 and V is TRBV1. TRBV1 constitutes a pseudogene. This CDR3 region has 13 residues. Here the CDR3 reads CTSSSQTNQPQHF.

The V and J genes are TRBV19 and TRBJ1-3; lacking DNA, the TRBD1 call made by TCRdb goes unchecked. This CDR3 comprises 16 residues. Germline V gene data show CDR1 as LNHDA and CDR2 as SQIVND (reference sequence). The CDR3 protein is CASSIPGQYSGNTIYF.

V gene TRBV7-8 combines with J gene TRBJ2-2. In germline, CDR1 is SGHVS, CDR2 FQNEAQ. The CDR3 is 17 amino acids. The CDR3 region is CASSQRPLQENTGELFF.

The chain links TRBV12-3 or TRBV12-4 to TRBJ2-1; there is no DNA to check the TCRdb D call of TRBD2. The CDR3 contains 16 residues. The CDR3 loop is CASSPGLAGVGYEQFF.

V is TRBV6-2 or TRBV6-3 and J is TRBJ1-1; TCRdb indicates TRBD1, and absent DNA this call remains unverified. There are 17 residues in the CDR3. From germline, CDR1 is MNHEY and CDR2 SVGEGT. CDR3 amino acids: CASSYRFGGGEDTEAFF.

The V and J genes are TRBV9 and TRBJ1-2; TCRdb proposes TRBD1, but this gene call is untestable without DNA. The CDR3 is made up of 14 amino acids. CDR1 is SGDLS and CDR2 is YYNGEE in the germline V gene. The CDR3 protein is CASSRTGYGKGYTF.

The V gene is TRBV27, the J gene TRBJ1-4; the TCRdb call, TRBD1, lacks DNA for checking. The CDR3 covers 14 residues. The germline V gene encodes CDR1 MNHEY and CDR2 SMNVEV (reference sequence). This CDR3 reads CASSLTQGAGKLFF.

The V and J genes are TRBV11-2 and TRBJ2-2; TCRdb picks TRBD1, but there is no DNA to check that call. The germline CDR1 and CDR2 sequences are SGHAT and FQNNGV. This CDR3 spans 15 amino acids. This CDR3 reads CASSFDRESTGELFF.

V gene TRBV25-1 combines with J gene TRBJ1-1; TCRdb's D call, TRBD1, is unchecked because there is no DNA. Per germline, CDR1 MGHDK and CDR2 SYGVNS. The CDR3 length is 13 residues. The CDR3: CASSRPGQELAFF. Using reference TRBV25-1 and TRBJ1-1 for the parts outside the CDR3, the full variable domain is EADIYQTPRYLVIGTGKKITLECSQTMGHDKMYWYQQDPGMELHLIHYSYGVNSTEKGDLSSESTVSRIRTEHFPLTLESARPSHTSQYLCASSRPGQELAFFGQGTRLTVV.

V and J are TRBV7-3 and TRBJ2-3; absent DNA, TCRdb's TRBD1 call cannot be checked. The CDR3 loop spans 15 amino acids. CDR1 and CDR2 from the germline V gene are SGHTA and FQGTGA. The CDR3 reads CASSSTGLSTDTQYF.

The rearrangement links TRBV10-3 to TRBJ1-6. The CDR3 has 14 amino acids. The V gene's germline CDR1 is ENHRY and CDR2 SYGVKD. The CDR3 is CAISVGGDGSPLHF.

The chain joins TRBV20-1 to TRBJ2-1; TCRdb's assignment of TRBD2 cannot be checked, as there is no DNA. The CDR3 runs 14 residues. Per the germline V gene, CDR1 is DFQATT and CDR2 is SNEGSKA (reference sequence). The CDR3 reads CSASPPTDYNEQFF.

The V gene is TRBV9, the J gene TRBJ2-4; TCRdb's D call of TRBD2 is untestable without DNA. This CDR3 spans 16 amino acids. Per the germline V gene, CDR1 is SGDLS and CDR2 is YYNGEE. The CDR3 sequence: CASSIGPAGDINIQYF.

The V call is TRBV27, the J call TRBJ2-7; TCRdb picks TRBD1, but there is no DNA to check that call. The germline V gene encodes CDR1 MNHEY and CDR2 SMNVEV (reference sequence). This CDR3 comprises 13 residues. CDR3 in amino acids: CASSWGISYEQYF.

V usage is TRBV20-1 and J usage is TRBJ1-1; the TRBD1 assignment by TCRdb is unverifiable without DNA. This CDR3 comprises 15 residues. CDR1 and CDR2 from the germline V gene are DFQATT and SNEGSKA (reference sequence). The CDR3 loop is CSAPGGSVRGLAAFF.

The rearrangement uses TRBV19 and TRBJ2-7; TCRdb gives TRBD1 as the D gene, but with no DNA this cannot be confirmed. This CDR3 region has 14 residues. Germline V gene sequence: CDR1 LNHDA, CDR2 SQIVND (reference sequence). The CDR3 reads CASSPPGANYEQYF.